The following is a TCR beta chain sequence with its context. What this receptor recognizes is not known. No much larger clonotype is one base removed from it; base qualities were not supplied. The data belong to a study of cytomegalovirus exposure and HLA in healthy donors (dated by TCRdb to about 2017). In the study overall: An earlier analysis of roughly 630 of the donors reported roughly 270 Gb of sequence data and 117 million unique TCR beta sequences from 150 million to 200 million T cells. All discovery cohort repertoires had been generated on a single sequencing platform. An early release that covered 640 HLA-typed donors contained approximately 300 gigabases of sequencing data and tens of millions of unique TCR sequences. To study patterns of TCR occurrence, a later analysis re-analyzed previously published TCR beta repertoires from around 670 donors and added high-resolution HLA genotyping. Besides the first cohort of 666 subjects, a separate validation cohort made up of roughly 130 different subjects was used. Of the 350 to 400 genotyped donors, 65% to 90% fell in the genetic ancestry cluster associated with self-reported Caucasian donors. A later genetic analysis took genome-wide SNP genotypes for about 55% of the 666 donors and used that subset as a discovery cohort. Donor age, sex, ethnicity and CMV serostatus were compiled alongside the repertoire data. The number of donors typed differed by locus, with roughly 629-640 for A, B, C, DRB1 and DQB1, approximately 500 for DQA1, 600 to 610 for DPA1, and some 470 for DPB1. Rather than using new phenotypic data, the later analysis identified candidate immune exposures from TCR beta sequences and from how often those sequences occurred across donors. The study was designed to test whether signatures of past pathogen exposure could be identified by cataloging public T cell receptors. Four or five DR-DQ haplotypes were handled as single units for association and clustering because linkage in the cohort was strong. HLA typing covered class I and class II loci at four-digit resolution. To predict cytomegalovirus infection status, the study brought together high-throughput TCR immunosequencing, statistical association of individual TCRs with disease status, and machine learning. Among around 400 genotyped donors of the cohort, an average of roughly 240,000 unique TCR beta nucleotide sequences were sequenced per donor, roughly 18% of them non-productive. An earlier analysis of about 620 of the donors applied high-throughput TCR beta sequencing to assess whether each TCR beta V gene segment acted as functional or pseudogenic. The study used immunosequencing to profile the T cell repertoires of under 700 subjects and linked those repertoires to cytomegalovirus serostatus. The investigation overall reported the following: Specific HLA alleles were associated with 15,000 to 20,000 TCR beta sequences at a false discovery rate of 0.05 in a later analysis. A later analysis found that HLA-associated TCR beta chains were more clonally expanded and had lower generation probabilities than equally common non-associated chains. Across donors, most TCR sequences were observed very rarely, whereas some public TCRs were present in many individuals. Because HLA typing was missing for some donors at each locus, association tests included only the typed subset. A cluster of highly shared sequence variants was judged likely to be a technical artifact of the sequencing pipeline. In vitro tests confirmed that three of the cytomegalovirus-associated TCR beta chains recognize cytomegalovirus antigens. Fewer than 20 rarely observed V segments, including chromosome 9 orphons, were excluded from the earlier analysis of several hundred of the donors because counts were too low. In the study, approximately 160 TCR beta chains were listed as associated with cytomegalovirus. A later analysis found that most CMV-associated TCR beta chains appeared HLA-restricted, with HLA associations seemingly driven largely by CMV exposure. According to a later analysis, TCR association rates differed among HLA loci, with DRB1 alleles showing the most associated TCRs and HLA-C alleles showing the fewest. A further reported finding was that TCR beta sequences accurately predicted the HLA-A and HLA-B alleles for most subjects in the first cohort. Cytomegalovirus status was reported to be diagnosed by the classifier with high specificity and sensitivity in both the original and validation cohorts. Correlated functional status among segregating V segments might reflect linkage disequilibrium, but an unknown experimental factor could not be ruled out. An earlier analysis of some 590 of the donors showed that most TCR beta V segments appeared in productive rearrangements either about 90% or about 30% of the time, which broadly matched IMGT annotations. Because the 87-base-pair reads could not distinguish some IMGT-functional V segments, including TRBV6-2 and TRBV6-3, those segments were excluded. For the cohort, immune exposure information was limited to CMV serostatus. A later genetic analysis reported fewer N-insertions in productive TCRs among donors in an Asian-associated ancestry cluster than the approximately 700-donor mean. An association between a missense DCLRE1C variant and V-gene and J-gene trimming of TCR beta chains was found in a later genetic analysis and replicated in an independent cohort. Strong co-occurrence of HLA alleles, especially DR and DQ, made assigning TCR associations to individual alleles difficult. Sequencing depth was assumed to be roughly uniform across donors in the presence/absence analyses, though that assumption may not hold. It was suggested by the authors that the approach could potentially be generalized to other disease states and immunological phenotypes. Several of the top co-occurrence clusters appeared to be linked to parvovirus B19, influenza, CMV and Epstein-Barr virus, according to a later analysis. In this cohort, only TCR beta chains were sequenced, and detectable features were limited by the absence of alpha or paired-chain data.

V is shortened by 4 bases, J by 0 bases, and the region joining them spans 15 bases. From the cysteine through the phenylalanine, the CDR3 covers 16 amino acids. Kept here is only the CDR3 DNA, which spans 48 bases and is read in frame from base 1. In the germline V gene, CDR1 corresponds to LGHNA and CDR2 to YNFKEQ. The method behind the library was the immunoSEQ multiplex PCR assay. A mixture of 60 forward primers for TCR Vbeta segments and 13 reverse primers for TCR Jbeta segments was used in the multiplex PCR. The CDR3 region of rearranged TCR beta genes was amplified from genomic DNA by a multiplex PCR assay. The amplified TCR beta libraries were sequenced on the Illumina HiSeq System as 87-base-pair reads. Concerning the study's data processing: A later analysis tallied around 82 million unique TCR beta chains across the 640 or so repertoires, and some 10 million of those chains were shared by two or more donors. A nearest-neighbor algorithm error-corrected the raw reads and collapsed the reads into unique sequences, merging closely related sequences to remove PCR and sequencing errors. To assign V, D and J gene segments, CDR3 sequences were aligned to IMGT reference sequences. For a sequence to be retained, a match of at least six nucleotides was required to both a V gene segment and a J gene segment. Rearrangements were classified as productive when the CDR3 lacked stop codons and remained in frame with V and J, and all other rearrangements were classified as non-productive. Following IMGT convention, CDR3 was defined as the stretch from the second conserved V-encoded cysteine to the conserved J-encoded phenylalanine. In an earlier analysis of just under 600 of the donors, sequences lacking an unambiguous match to a single V gene segment were excluded. An earlier analysis of 587 of the donors called V segments functional above 56.7% productive rearrangements and segregating when the between-donor standard deviation exceeded 5%. To diagnose cytomegalovirus status from the catalog of TCR beta chain sequences, a statistical classification framework was built. In a later analysis, V and J genes were assigned by comparing TCR nucleotide sequences against IMGT/GENE-DB human TR gene sequences. Using the TCRdist pipeline, a later analysis assigned CDR3 sequences along with most-parsimonious VDJ recombination scenarios. In a later analysis, each TCR beta chain was defined by its CDR3 amino acid sequence together with its V-gene family, and reads lacking a unique V-gene family were excluded. A later analysis removed several hundred highly shared, low-generation-probability nucleotide sequences to deal with suspected cross-contamination and a sequencing artifact. A later analysis calculated a clonal expansion index for each public chain from normalized within-repertoire ranks of inferred template counts. A later analysis computed generation probabilities with a VDJ recombination model fitted to out-of-frame rearrangements, and checked the results against IGoR. A later analysis scored TCR-TCR, TCR-HLA and TCR-CMV co-occurrence with hypergeometric tests, applying a repertoire-size bias correction to TCR pairs. To estimate false discovery rates, a later analysis permuted the HLA or CMV assignments 20 times. In a later analysis, co-occurring TCRs were grouped with DBSCAN, and TCRdist sequence similarity was added when clustering was performed within HLA-allele-positive subsets. Repertoires with fewer than 30,000 or more than 120,000 public chains were left out of co-occurrence clustering, as were five repertoires with anomalous nucleotide sharing. TCRdb retrieved this table from immuneACCESS and kept in-frame rearrangements only. Not all clones are present; in checked studies, unresolved V genes account for under half, and no reason is known for the remainder. The DNA was the basis for D and trimming; V, J and clone size are from that table. Counted in this sample were approximately 100,000 clones; roughly 76% of them appeared once. The top ten clones comprise roughly 12% of the sample.

In total, approximately 690 healthy bone marrow donors made up the cohort. At the time of sampling, all cohort members were nominally healthy, though unrecorded immune exposures were likely present. The donor was CMV seropositive and belonged to the group of 250 to 300 seropositive cohort members. A peripheral blood sample was provided by each donor, and peripheral blood mononuclear cells were used for TCR beta sequencing. Genomic DNA extraction from the blood cell samples was performed with the Qiagen DNeasy Blood Extraction Kit. The chain is assembled from TRBV4-2 and TRBJ2-5, with no confident D gene call. The specimen was PBMCs. This receptor was taken from a woman between 40 and 50 years old in good health and CMV-seropositive. The DNA sequence is given as TGTGCCAGCAGCCCAAATTCAGCGCGGAACCAAGAGACCCAGTACTTC. It translates as CASSPNSARNQETQYF.